The next 25 T cell receptor beta chains were all read from a single sample in a study of human T cells and chemical hapten exposure. One entry per CDR3 protein, called by TCRdb with MiXCR from the RACE reads. Of some 400,000 distinct CDR3 sequences in the sample, 4% to 6% are singletons; the top ten hold 2% to 3%. Documented time point: pre-sensitization, week 0. Treatment in this sample: therapeutic diphenylcyclopropenone sensitization with weekly scalp DPC. Sequenced material: whole blood, taken in connection with sensitization to the hapten diphenylcyclopropenone (DPC). These receptors were taken from a woman between 45 and 60 years old with alopecia areata. Some clones in this sample may be carry-over from other donors' samples.

This clonotype was counted a few times. The chain is built from TRBV6-2 or TRBV6-3 and TRBJ2-2, with 13 bases that match TRBD2. Looked up from germline, CDR1 is MNHEY and CDR2 is SVGEGT. The CDR3 spans 15 residues. Trimming cost V 7 bases and J 8 bases; bases outside gene matches: 7. In DNA form, the CDR3 reads TGTGCCAGCAATAAAGGACTAGCGGGAGCTGGGGAGCTGTTTTTT. Its protein product is CASNKGLAGAGELFF.

This clonotype showed up many times. The rearrangement joins TRBV5-1 to TRBJ2-6; possible D gene TRBD2, 6 bases. The CDR3 runs 18 residues. V was cut by 0 bases and J by 2 bases, with 15 bases left in between. Germline lookup yields CDR1 SGHRS and CDR2 YFSETQ. The CDR3: CASSLEGGGSPGANVLTF. CDR3 coding DNA: TGCGCCAGCAGCTTGGAAGGCGGAGGGAGCCCTGGGGCCAACGTCCTGACTTTC.

The chain links TRBV5-1 to TRBJ2-7, with D unclear. In germline, CDR1 is SGHRS, CDR2 YFSETQ. V was shortened by 1 base and J by 3 bases, with 11 bases between the two germline ends. The CDR3 covers 14 residues. The DNA for the CDR3 is TGCGCCAGCAGCTTGAAGGTTGCCCACTACGAGCAGTACTTC. Residues: CASSLKVAHYEQYF.

The rearrangement links TRBV7-8 to TRBJ2-3; D gene unclear. The CDR3 is 14 residues long. CDR1 and CDR2 (germline): SGHVS, FQNEAQ. Trimming took off 4 bases at V and 2 bases at J, with 10 bases between the two ends. The CDR3 spells CASSWSSFTDTQYF. The CDR3 DNA follows: TGTGCCAGCAGCTGGTCTAGTTTCACAGATACGCAGTATTTT.

There are many counts of this clonotype. The rearrangement links TRBV11-2 to TRBJ2-3, with D possibly matching TRBD2 (6 bases). Germline CDR1 and CDR2: SGHAT and FQNNGV. V shed 5 bases and J shed 2 bases, with 17 bases lying between them. The CDR3 spans 16 residues. CDR3 sequence (DNA): TGTGCCAGCAGCCCCCTGCCCCTAGCGTACACAGATACGCAGTATTTT. Protein product: CASSPLPLAYTDTQYF.

Points on this clonotype: This may stem from a read error, because a much larger clone lies one nucleotide away. This chain links TRBV6-5 with TRBJ1-1; a possible D gene is TRBD1 (6 bases). Trimming shortened V by 4 bases and J by 6 bases, and 12 bases separated the two germline ends. Germline CDR1 reads MNHEY; CDR2 reads SVGAGI. There are 13 residues in the CDR3. CDR3 sequence: CASSSPTGSEAFF. CDR3 DNA sequence: TGTGCCAGCAGTTCCCCTACAGGGTCTGAAGCTTTCTTT.

This clonotype was counted between two and nine times. This chain uses TRBV6-5 with TRBJ2-7; 9 positions match TRBD1. This CDR3 has 18 amino acids. V shed 3 bases and J 2 bases; nucleotides not matched to a gene: 14. Per the germline V gene, CDR1 is MNHEY and CDR2 is SVGAGI. DNA for the CDR3: TGTGCCAGCAGTTATCAGGGACAGGGTACCTCTATTGCCTACGAGCAGTACTTC. This encodes CASSYQGQGTSIAYEQYF.

This clonotype was counted a few times. The chain employs TRBV29-1 and TRBJ2-3; D may correspond to TRBD1 or TRBD2 (6 bases each). Per the germline V gene, CDR1 is SQVTM and CDR2 is ANQGSEA. Trimming stripped 6 bases from V and 4 bases from J, with 26 bases between. The CDR3 loop spans 17 amino acids. The CDR3 is CSVCDPRGVGGADTQYF. Here the CDR3 DNA reads TGCAGCGTCTGTGACCCCAGGGGAGTGGGAGGAGCAGATACGCAGTATTTT.

The chain links TRBV25-1 to TRBJ1-4; TRBD1 is a possible D gene (6 bases). The CDR3 runs to 14 residues. Germline V CDR1 and CDR2: MGHDK, SYGVNS. Trimming pared 3 bases from V and 5 bases from J, leaving 10 bases between. CDR3 in DNA: TGTGCCAGCAGTGATATAGGGGGGAATGAAAAACTGTTTTTT. Amino acids: CASSDIGGNEKLFF.

The V gene is TRBV7-2, the J gene TRBJ2-6; D ambiguous. The CDR3 runs to 10 residues. The ends were cut back, 5 bases at V and 10 bases at J, with 3 bases in the middle. The germline V gene encodes CDR1 SGHTA and CDR2 FQGNSA. CDR3 in amino acids: CASSGNVLTF. The CDR3 coding sequence is TGTGCCAGCAGCGGTAACGTCCTGACTTTC.

This clonotype turned up a few times. The DNA of the CDR3 is TGCGCCAGCAGGGGGACAGGGGGCTCAGTAAACTATGGCTACACCTTC. It specifies CASRGTGGSVNYGYTF. The chain couples TRBV10-2 to TRBJ1-2; TRBD1 agrees at 12 bases. Trimming cost V 6 bases and J 2 bases; bases outside gene matches: 7. Germline lookup yields CDR1 WSHSY and CDR2 SAAADI. This CDR3 has 16 residues.

This clonotype was picked up many times. V and J are TRBV29-1 and TRBJ1-5; D perhaps matches TRBD1 (5 bases). The CDR3 is 13 amino acids. Germline CDR1 and CDR2: SQVTM and ANQGSEA. Trimming left V 4 bases short and J 3 bases short, with 10 bases between. Written as DNA, the CDR3 is TGCAGCGTTGTGGAGGGGCTCAATCAGCCCCAGCATTTT. Encoded protein: CSVVEGLNQPQHF.

This clonotype showed up many times. This chain joins TRBV27 and TRBJ2-3, with D perhaps given as TRBD1 or TRBD2 (5 bases each). Between the trimmed V and J ends, which lost 2 bases and 4 bases, there was a span of 16 bases. CDR1 and CDR2 (germline): MNHEY, SMNVEV (reference sequence). This CDR3 comprises 16 residues. The CDR3 reads CASSLGTDSPADTQYF. The CDR3 DNA is TGTGCCAGCAGTTTAGGGACGGACTCCCCCGCAGATACGCAGTATTTT.

J is TRBJ2-3 and V is TRBV28; 7 bases are shared with TRBD1. Germline V gene lookup returns CDR1 MDHEN and CDR2 SYDVKM. V dropped 6 bases and J dropped 2; count of bases not matched to a gene: 11. CDR3 length equals 16 residues. The CDR3 region has the DNA TGTGCCAGCAGGATCGGAACAGGGGCCTTCACAGATACGCAGTATTTT. Translation: CASRIGTGAFTDTQYF.

The chain carries TRBV7-9 and TRBJ1-1; possibly TRBD1 for D (5 bases). The CDR3 sequence is 13 residues long. The germline V and J ends were trimmed by 5 bases and 6 bases, with 13 bases remaining between them. Germline V gene lookup returns CDR1 SEHNR and CDR2 FQNEAQ (reference sequence). CDR3 region: CASSPDIGAEAFF. The CDR3, as DNA: TGTGCCAGCAGCCCGGACATTGGGGCTGAAGCTTTCTTT.

This clonotype was detected only a few times. The chain's CDR3 is CASSPKISGTDYGYTF. The DNA of the CDR3 is TGTGCCAGCAGCCCCAAAATTTCCGGGACAGACTATGGCTACACCTTC. The V call is TRBV9, the J call TRBJ1-2, with TRBD1 matching 7 bases. From germline, CDR1 is SGDLS and CDR2 YYNGEE. The CDR3 contains 16 residues. V lost 4 bases to trimming and J lost 3 bases; unmatched junction nucleotides: 12.

This clonotype was counted between two and nine times. The rearrangement links TRBV12-3 or TRBV12-4 to TRBJ2-4; 7 nucleotides agree with TRBD1. The CDR3 runs 13 residues. Trimming at V came to 3 bases and at J to 8 bases, leaving 4 bases not matched to a gene. The CDR3 loop is CASSFFQGDIQYF. CDR3 sequence (DNA): TGTGCCAGCAGTTTTTTCCAGGGGGACATTCAGTACTTC.

The CDR3 protein is CASSPKRLAANTDTQYF. Written as DNA, the CDR3 is TGTGCCAGCAGCCCTAAACGACTAGCGGCAAACACAGATACGCAGTATTTT. V and J are TRBV7-2 and TRBJ2-3; 9 bases are a match to TRBD2. Germline lookup yields CDR1 SGHTA and CDR2 FQGNSA. This CDR3 comprises 17 residues. J lost 2 bases, V lost 5 bases, and 11 bases had no gene match.

This clonotype has at least ten counts. This chain connects TRBV29-1 to TRBJ2-4; weak D call: TRBD2 (6 bases). The CDR3 length is 15 residues. Trimming removed 4 bases from V and 0 bases from J, with 13 bases in between. CDR1 is SQVTM and CDR2 is ANQGSEA in the germline V gene. As DNA, the CDR3 is TGCAGCGTTGTCGGAGGGCAGCGAGCCAAAAACATTCAGTACTTC. Translated: CSVVGGQRAKNIQYF.

V usage is TRBV20-1 and J usage is TRBJ1-5, with 7 bases lining up with TRBD1. Germline CDR1 reads DFQATT; CDR2 reads SNEGSKA (reference sequence). CDR3 length: 13 residues. V shed 6 bases, J shed 7 bases, and the junction held 9 bases outside the gene matches. As DNA, the CDR3 is TGCAGTGCGGTACAGGGGCAGGAACAGCCCCAGCATTTT. It yields the protein CSAVQGQEQPQHF.

This clonotype was seen at least ten times. This rearrangement joins TRBV29-1 to TRBJ1-2, with D possibly TRBD1 on 5 matching bases. The CDR3 runs to 15 residues. Germline V gene data show CDR1 as SQVTM and CDR2 as ANQGSEA. Trimming left V 6 bases short and J 3 bases short, with 20 bases between. DNA for the CDR3: TGCAGCGTCCCTCGTTCGGGGGATCGGGACTATGGCTACACCTTC. Translated, it gives CSVPRSGDRDYGYTF. Full variable domain (rest looked up from reference TRBV29-1 and TRBJ1-2): SAVISQKPSRDICQRGTSLTIQCQVDSQVTMMFWYRQQPGQSLTLIATANQGSEATYESGFVIDKFPISRPNLTFSTLTVSNMSPEDSSIYLCSVPRSGDRDYGYTFGSGTRLTVV.

The rearrangement links TRBV23-1 to TRBJ2-2; tentatively, D is TRBD1 or TRBD2 (7 bases each). TRBV23-1 is identified as an open reading frame with a role that is uncertain. V lost 4 bases to trimming and J lost 6 bases, with 12 bases between them. This CDR3 comprises 14 residues. The CDR3, as DNA: TGCGCCAGCAGTCCGCAGGGGGGGCCCGGGGAGCTGTTTTTT. Its translation is CASSPQGGPGELFF.

This clonotype was found many times. The gene calls are TRBV28 and TRBJ1-1; no clear D. V was shortened by 5 bases and J by 1 base, with 11 bases between the two germline ends. CDR3 length equals 14 residues. Per germline, CDR1 MDHEN and CDR2 SYDVKM. The CDR3: CASSLQLPNTEAFF. The CDR3 DNA reads as TGTGCCAGCAGTCTACAATTACCGAACACTGAAGCTTTCTTT.

This clonotype has at least ten counts. The V and J genes are TRBV7-3 and TRBJ2-3; 12 bases map to TRBD2. Per germline, CDR1 SGHTA and CDR2 FQGTGA. The V and J ends lost 4 bases and 6 bases, in that order; junction bases with no gene match: 5. This CDR3 contains 15 residues. Here the CDR3 reads CASSSGLAGMDTQYF. The CDR3 bases are TGTGCCAGCAGCTCAGGACTAGCGGGGATGGATACGCAGTATTTT.

This clonotype was seen many times. The chain recombines TRBV9 with TRBJ2-4, with a tentative D call TRBD2 (6 bases). With 3 bases removed from V and 5 bases from J, the gap between germline ends came to 15 bases. The CDR3 spans 15 residues. Germline V gene sequence: CDR1 SGDLS, CDR2 YYNGEE. The CDR3: CASSADGRRENIQYF. CDR3 sequence (DNA): TGTGCCAGCAGCGCAGACGGAAGGAGGGAAAACATTCAGTACTTC. Full variable domain (missing parts from reference TRBV9 and TRBJ2-4): DSGVTQTPKHLITATGQRVTLRCSPRSGDLSVYWYQQSLDQGLQFLIQYYNGEERAKGNILERFSAQQFPDLHSELNLSSLELGDSALYFCASSADGRRENIQYFGAGTRLSVL.